The 19 T cell receptor beta chains below all came from one sample that was sequenced in a study of shared clonotypes between healthy human individuals. Clones were sequenced by immunoSEQ multiplex PCR, and TCRdb holds only the in-frame ones, with some missing. The data hold more than 500,000 clones, with approximately 94% observed a single time. The specimen sequenced was naive CD4+ T cells sorted from blood. Specified subset: CD45RA+ positively selected. The receptors were sampled from a woman aged 30 to 39 in good health.

The rearrangement joins TRBV4-1 to TRBJ2-1; TRBD2 matches 12 bases. The V gene's germline CDR1 is MGHRA and CDR2 YSYEKL. V dropped 3 bases and J dropped 6; count of bases not matched to a gene: 18. This CDR3 has 20 residues. For the CDR3, the DNA is TGCGCCAGCAGCCACCCAAGTCTAGCGGGAGGGCCCCGTTTCGGCAATGAGCAGTTCTTC. This encodes CASSHPSLAGGPRFGNEQFF.

The genes are TRBV14 and TRBJ1-4; a weak D match, TRBD1 (5 bases). Germline V gene lookup returns CDR1 SGHDN and CDR2 FVKESK. The CDR3 covers 15 residues. V was cut by 1 base and J by 6 bases, with 12 bases left in between. In DNA form, the CDR3 reads TGTGCCAGCAGCCAAGTCACCGGGACGCATGAAAAACTGTTTTTT. Protein sequence: CASSQVTGTHEKLFF.

The gene calls are TRBV28 and TRBJ2-7; D is perhaps TRBD2 (6 bases). The germline V gene encodes CDR1 MDHEN and CDR2 SYDVKM. The CDR3 runs 15 residues. The ends were cut back, 4 bases at V and 1 base at J, with 14 bases in the middle. The CDR3 here is CASSSRLVPSYEQYF. In DNA form, the CDR3 reads TGTGCCAGCAGTTCCCGACTAGTGCCATCCTACGAGCAGTACTTC.

This clone came up once. The chain has TRBV28 and TRBJ2-2; 8 bases agree with TRBD1. The junction had 7 bases not matched to a gene; V was cut back by 7 bases and J by 6 bases. The CDR3 runs to 14 residues. Germline V lookup: CDR1 MDHEN, CDR2 SYDVKM. For the CDR3, the DNA is TGTGCCAGCAAACAGGACAGGGTCCCCGGGGAGCTGTTTTTT. Translating it yields CASKQDRVPGELFF.

The genes are TRBV28 and TRBJ2-7; 7 nucleotides line up with TRBD2. The V segment lost 3 bases and the J segment 0 bases; nucleotides outside the gene matches: 14. The CDR3 has 18 amino acids. Germline V gene lookup returns CDR1 MDHEN and CDR2 SYDVKM. As DNA, the CDR3 is TGTGCCAGCAGTTTTCACCCCTCTAGCGGCAGAAGCTCCTACGAGCAGTACTTC. This sequence encodes CASSFHPSSGRSSYEQYF.

The chain couples TRBV4-2 to TRBJ2-3; a possible D gene is TRBD2 (6 bases). CDR3 size: 18 residues. Trimming pared 0 bases from V and 3 bases from J, leaving 19 bases between. Germline-derived CDR1 and CDR2 are LGHNA and YNFKEQ. The chain's CDR3 is CASSQDLQGGRLTDTQYF. The DNA of the CDR3 is TGTGCCAGCAGCCAAGATTTGCAGGGAGGCAGACTGACAGATACGCAGTATTTT.

The chain joins TRBV19 to TRBJ1-5; 9 bases map to TRBD1. The CDR3 loop spans 14 amino acids. The V segment lost 5 bases and the J segment 8 bases; nucleotides outside the gene matches: 7. The germline V gene encodes CDR1 LNHDA and CDR2 SQIVND (reference sequence). The CDR3 DNA reads as TGTGCCAGTAGTCCCGGGACAGGGACAGAGCCCCAGCATTTT. This codes for CASSPGTGTEPQHF. The whole variable domain, filled in from reference TRBV19 and TRBJ1-5, reads DGGITQSPKYLFRKEGQNVTLSCEQNLNHDAMYWYRQDPGQGLRLIYYSQIVNDFQKGDIAEGYSVSREKKESFPLTVTSAQKNPTAFYLCASSPGTGTEPQHFGDGTRLSIL.

The V call is TRBV10-3, the J call TRBJ2-1, with TRBD2 matching over 7 bases. The CDR3 extends over 14 amino acids. The V and J ends lost 4 bases and 7 bases, in that order; junction bases with no gene match: 7. From germline, CDR1 is ENHRY and CDR2 SYGVKD. DNA for the CDR3: TGTGCCATCAGTGTAGCGGAGCGGGGTAATGAGCAGTTCTTC. Its translation is CAISVAERGNEQFF.

V usage is TRBV15 and J usage is TRBJ2-7; the match to TRBD1 covers 7 bases. Losses at the gene ends were 0 bases for V and 4 bases for J; bases not matched to a gene: 9. Germline V gene lookup returns CDR1 LNHNV and CDR2 YYDKDF (reference sequence). The CDR3 contains 16 residues. The CDR3 sequence: CATSRDLETGFYEQYF. For the CDR3, the DNA is TGTGCCACCAGCAGAGATCTTGAGACAGGGTTTTACGAGCAGTACTTC.

This clone was counted a few times. The DNA for the CDR3 is TGTGCCAGCGGCCGGGACTCCACCTACGAGCAGTACTTC. This translates into CASGRDSTYEQYF. The chain recombines TRBV7-3 with TRBJ2-7; tentative D call: TRBD2 (6 bases). CDR1 SGHTA and CDR2 FQGTGA come from the germline V gene. V was cut by 8 bases and J by 2 bases, with 13 bases left in between. This CDR3 spans 13 amino acids.

The chain links TRBV18 to TRBJ1-3; TRBD1 might be the D (6 bases). The germline CDR1 and CDR2 sequences are KGHSH and LQKENI. The length of the CDR3 is 17 residues. Deletions cut 6 bases from V and 0 bases from J, with 18 bases between. Written as DNA, the CDR3 is TGTGCCAGCTCGAATATCGTCAGGGGCCCCTCTGGAAACACCATATATTTT. Residues: CASSNIVRGPSGNTIYF.

This chain connects TRBV6-1 to TRBJ1-2, with TRBD1 matching 7 bases. V shed 7 bases and J 4 bases; nucleotides not matched to a gene: 6. This CDR3 contains 13 residues. Germline CDR1 and CDR2: MNHNS and SASEGT. The DNA for the CDR3 is TGTGCCAGCACCCTGACAGGGCCCTATGGCTACACCTTC. Its protein product is CASTLTGPYGYTF.

V usage is TRBV6-6 and J usage is TRBJ1-1, with 11 bases that match TRBD1. This CDR3 is 15 amino acids long. The germline CDR1 and CDR2 sequences are MNHNY and SVGAGI (reference sequence). V was clipped by 5 bases and J by 4 bases; unmatched bases: 6. The CDR3 here is CASSPRGTGGTEAFF. The CDR3 DNA reads TGTGCCAGCAGTCCTCGCGGGACAGGGGGCACTGAAGCTTTCTTT.

The J gene is TRBJ1-4, the V gene TRBV28; D not certain. There are 15 residues in the CDR3. Germline V gives CDR1 MDHEN, CDR2 SYDVKM. Trimming pared 5 bases from V and 8 bases from J, leaving 18 bases between. CDR3 nucleotide sequence: TGTGCCAGCAGTGTAGGCCCTTCTCTTCGGGAAAAACTGTTTTTT. It translates to CASSVGPSLREKLFF.

This sequence joins TRBV27 and TRBJ2-5; TRBD1 matches at 7 bases. CDR1 is MNHEY, CDR2 SMNVEV, per germline (reference sequence). The trim removed 0 bases at V and 3 bases at J, leaving 10 bases unmatched. This CDR3 region has 17 residues. The CDR3: CASSLSRWTGKEETQYF. The CDR3 DNA reads TGTGCCAGCAGTTTATCTAGGTGGACAGGCAAAGAAGAGACCCAGTACTTC.

This clone occurred once. One end of the junction fails to match germline, which may point to a read error. This rearrangement joins TRBV10-3 to TRBJ1-4, with TRBD1 as a possible D gene (6 bases). The germline V gene encodes CDR1 ENHRY and CDR2 SYGVKD. The CDR3 sequence is 14 residues long. Written as DNA, the CDR3 is TGTGCCATCAGTGACACTTCGAGGGGGGGGCAGGTCCTTTTT. Translation gives CAISDTSRGGQVLF.

The CDR3 reads CASSLAELAGGETQYF. Here the CDR3 DNA reads TGTGCCAGCAGCTTAGCAGAACTAGCGGGAGGCGAGACCCAGTACTTC. The chain recombines TRBV11-1 with TRBJ2-5; TRBD2 matches 12 bases. The CDR3 loop spans 16 amino acids. V was pared by 0 bases and J by 5 bases, with 4 bases of the junction left unmatched. The germline V gene has CDR1 SGHAT and CDR2 FQDESV (reference sequence).

This sequence joins TRBV28 and TRBJ1-4; D perhaps matches TRBD1 (6 bases). The V gene's germline CDR1 is MDHEN and CDR2 SYDVKM. The CDR3 sequence is 13 residues long. For the CDR3, the DNA is TGTGTTAGCGGGGGGGGCACTAATGAAAAACTGTTTTTT. It yields the protein CVSGGGTNEKLFF. Complete variable domain (other parts from reference TRBV28 and TRBJ1-4): DVKVTQSSRYLVKRTGEKVFLECVQDMDHENMFWYRQDPGLGLRLIYFSYDVKMKEKGDIPEGYSVSREKKERFSLILESASTNQTSMYLCVSGGGTNEKLFFGSGTQLSVL.

This clone was counted once. The chain has TRBV15 and TRBJ2-5; D unresolved. The J call may be mistaken, given a closer DNA end match to TRBJ2-7. The CDR3 covers 14 residues. Germline V lookup: CDR1 LNHNV, CDR2 YYDKDF (reference sequence). This chain's CDR3 is CATSRVVHSYEQYF. The CDR3, as DNA: TGTGCCACCAGCAGAGTCGTCCACTCCTACGAGCAGTACTTC.